The 19 T cell receptor beta chains below were found in one sample sequenced in a study of response to subunit inactivated influenza vaccine. Using its own MiXCR run on the RT-PCR reads, TCRdb lists one record per CDR3 protein. The repertoire holds 600,000 to 850,000 distinct CDR3 sequences, with 14% as singletons. The sample here was PBMCs from blood, taken 14 to 15 days before vaccination. The origin of the receptors is a man in his forties or fifties who received an inactivated influenza vaccine.

This clonotype turned up a few times. The chain joins TRBV3-1 to TRBJ2-7; TRBD1 agrees at 9 bases. The CDR3 is 15 residues long. With 2 bases clipped from V and 6 bases from J, the junction kept 8 bases outside the gene matches. Germline V gene sequence: CDR1 LGHDT, CDR2 YNNKEL (reference sequence). CDR3 sequence reads: CASSQSNRDRAEQYF. The CDR3 DNA reads as TGTGCCAGCAGCCAATCCAACCGGGACAGGGCCGAGCAGTACTTC.

The chain couples TRBV4-3 to TRBJ2-3; 8 bases map to TRBD1. Trimming removed 4 bases from V and 2 bases from J; junction bases left unmatched: 8. Germline CDR1 is LGHNA and CDR2 is YSLEER. CDR3 length: 16 amino acids. CDR3 residues: CASSRGGQAVTDTQYF. The CDR3, as DNA: TGCGCCAGCAGCCGTGGGGGACAGGCGGTCACAGATACGCAGTATTTT.

In its sample, this clonotype was seen a few times. The rearrangement links TRBV14 to TRBJ1-1; D gene uncertain. Trimming took off 4 bases at V and 11 bases at J, with 17 bases between the two ends. CDR1 and CDR2 from the germline V gene are SGHDN and FVKESK. The CDR3 extends over 13 amino acids. CDR3 in amino acids: CASSRGRLSTAFF. The CDR3 DNA follows: TGTGCCAGCAGCCGCGGACGGCTGTCTACCGCTTTCTTT. Complete variable domain (other parts from reference TRBV14 and TRBJ1-1): EAGVTQFPSHSVIEKGQTVTLRCDPISGHDNLYWYRRVMGKEIKFLLHFVKESKQDESGMPNNRFLAERTGGTYSTLKVQPAELEDSGVYFCASSRGRLSTAFFGQGTRLTVV.

In its sample, this clonotype was seen many times. The rearrangement joins TRBV28 to TRBJ2-1, with 9 positions matching TRBD2. This CDR3 comprises 16 residues. The trim removed 2 bases at V and 7 bases at J, leaving 9 bases unmatched. The germline V gene encodes CDR1 MDHEN and CDR2 SYDVKM. The CDR3 protein is CASSLEGLAGKNEQFF. CDR3 DNA sequence: TGTGCCAGCAGTTTAGAAGGTCTAGCGGGGAAAAATGAGCAGTTCTTC.

The chain has TRBV4-2 and TRBJ1-2; a possible D gene is TRBD1 (6 bases). The CDR3 totals 13 residues. Trimming removed 2 bases at V and 8 bases at J, with 12 bases between. Germline assignment: CDR1 LGHNA and CDR2 YNFKEQ. CDR3 residues: CASSQLQGNGYTF. The DNA of the CDR3 is TGTGCCAGCAGCCAACTACAGGGAAACGGCTACACCTTC.

This chain links TRBV12-3 or TRBV12-4 with TRBJ1-2; 7 bases match TRBD1. The CDR3 is made up of 15 amino acids. Trimming at V came to 3 bases and at J to 8 bases, leaving 12 bases not matched to a gene. As DNA, the CDR3 is TGTGCCAGCAGTTTGTCGGACAGGACTTATGAGGGCTACACCTTC. Protein sequence: CASSLSDRTYEGYTF.

This clonotype was seen only a few times. V usage is TRBV4-3 and J usage is TRBJ2-7, with D perhaps matching TRBD2 (7 bases). Germline V gives CDR1 LGHNA, CDR2 YSLEER. The CDR3 runs to 16 residues. V lost 0 bases and J 4 bases, leaving 16 bases between the germline ends. The CDR3 DNA sequence: TGCGCCAGCAGCCAAGAGGGGAGGGGGGAGAGGTACGAGCAGTACTTC. It specifies CASSQEGRGERYEQYF.

The CDR3: CASSDTPGQGPKQYF. In nucleotides, the CDR3 is TGTGCCAGCAGTGATACCCCGGGACAGGGCCCTAAACAGTACTTC. V and J are TRBV25-1 and TRBJ2-7; 9 bases line up with TRBD1. V shed 3 bases, J shed 10 bases, and the junction held 13 bases outside the gene matches. This CDR3 spans 15 amino acids. The germline V gene has CDR1 MGHDK and CDR2 SYGVNS.

This clonotype was detected many times. CDR3: CASSLTAVAKNIQYF. CDR3 coding DNA: TGTGCCAGCAGCTTAACGGCGGTAGCCAAAAACATTCAGTACTTC. The chain carries TRBV7-8 and TRBJ2-4, with D unclear. This CDR3 region has 15 residues. V was pared by 2 bases and J by 0 bases, with 8 bases between. Germline V gives CDR1 SGHVS, CDR2 FQNEAQ.

V gene TRBV20-1 combines with J gene TRBJ2-5, with 10 bases matching TRBD2. From germline, CDR1 is DFQATT and CDR2 SNEGSKA (reference sequence). CDR3 length: 15 residues. After removal of 1 base from V and 4 bases from J, the junction contained 6 bases not matched to a gene. The DNA for the CDR3 is TGCAGTGCTAGAGGGCTAGCGGGAGCTATAGAGACCCAGTACTTC. This sequence encodes CSARGLAGAIETQYF.

The rearrangement joins TRBV5-6 to TRBJ1-1; D is unclear. V lost 0 bases and J lost 3, with 9 bases in between. In germline, CDR1 is SGHDT, CDR2 YYEEEE. The CDR3 length is 14 residues. The CDR3 spells CASSLVWGYTEAFF. CDR3 sequence (DNA): TGTGCCAGCAGCTTGGTTTGGGGTTACACTGAAGCTTTCTTT.

The chain joins TRBV28 to TRBJ2-1; 8 bases map to TRBD2. The V segment lost 8 bases and the J segment 6 bases; nucleotides outside the gene matches: 9. The CDR3 totals 14 residues. Germline V gene sequence: CDR1 MDHEN, CDR2 SYDVKM. CDR3 in amino acids: CASLSSGILNEQFF. The CDR3 bases are TGTGCCAGCCTTAGTAGCGGGATACTCAATGAGCAGTTCTTC. Full variable domain (missing parts from reference TRBV28 and TRBJ2-1): DVKVTQSSRYLVKRTGEKVFLECVQDMDHENMFWYRQDPGLGLRLIYFSYDVKMKEKGDIPEGYSVSREKKERFSLILESASTNQTSMYLCASLSSGILNEQFFGPGTRLTVL.

To note about this clonotype: Germline is not matched at one junction end, which may reflect a read error. The chain joins TRBV30 to TRBJ2-2, with TRBD1 as a possible D gene (6 bases). CDR1 and CDR2 (germline): GTSNPN, SVGIG (reference sequence). The CDR3 is 12 amino acids. DNA of the CDR3: TGTGCCTGGTTGACAGGAGCCGGAGAGCTGTTTTTT. Its protein product is CAWLTGAGELFF.

This chain links TRBV7-2 with TRBJ2-2, with TRBD2 as a possible D gene (6 bases). V lost 5 bases and J lost 6, with 10 bases in between. This CDR3 is 13 amino acids long. CDR1 SGHTA and CDR2 FQGNSA come from the germline V gene. CDR3 DNA sequence: TGTGCCAGCAGCCCGGGCGGGGCCGGGGAGCTGTTTTTT. This translates into CASSPGGAGELFF. Full variable domain (rest looked up from reference TRBV7-2 and TRBJ2-2): GAGVSQSPSNKVTEKGKDVELRCDPISGHTALYWYRQSLGQGLEFLIYFQGNSAPDKSGLPSDRFSAERTGGSVSTLTIQRTQQEDSAVYLCASSPGGAGELFFGEGSRLTVL.

Only a few counts were recorded for this clonotype. J is TRBJ2-1 and V is TRBV4-3; 7 bases match TRBD1. Trimming at V came to 4 bases and at J to 6 bases, leaving 6 bases not matched to a gene. CDR1 and CDR2 from the germline V gene are LGHNA and YSLEER. This CDR3 contains 14 residues. Here the CDR3 reads CASSLDTGANEQFF. DNA for the CDR3: TGCGCCAGCAGCCTAGACACAGGGGCCAATGAGCAGTTCTTC.

The chain has TRBV28 and TRBJ2-7; D possibly corresponds to TRBD2 (5 bases). The germline CDR1 and CDR2 sequences are MDHEN and SYDVKM. The V and J ends lost 3 bases and 4 bases respectively, with 16 bases between them. The CDR3 consists of 15 residues. This CDR3 is CASSFLGGGRYEQYF. CDR3 coding DNA: TGTGCCAGCAGTTTCCTGGGCGGAGGACGGTACGAGCAGTACTTC. Looking up the rest from reference TRBV28 and TRBJ2-7 gives the full variable domain: DVKVTQSSRYLVKRTGEKVFLECVQDMDHENMFWYRQDPGLGLRLIYFSYDVKMKEKGDIPEGYSVSREKKERFSLILESASTNQTSMYLCASSFLGGGRYEQYFGPGTRLTVT.

The J gene is TRBJ2-7, the V gene TRBV6-5; D may be TRBD1 (6 bases). The germline V gene has CDR1 MNHEY and CDR2 SVGAGI. V shed 4 bases and J shed 3 bases, with 16 bases lying between them. The CDR3 spans 15 residues. The CDR3 sequence is CASSLQGGNYYEQYF. For the CDR3, the DNA is TGTGCCAGCAGTTTACAGGGTGGGAATTACTACGAGCAGTACTTC.

The chain links TRBV5-5 to TRBJ2-1; tentative D call: TRBD1 (7 bases). Germline V gives CDR1 SGHKS, CDR2 YYEKEE (reference sequence). The V gene lost 4 bases and the J gene lost 9 bases, with 17 bases spanning the gap. This CDR3 contains 14 residues. The CDR3 sequence: CASSMTGNGGEQFF. CDR3 DNA: TGTGCCAGCAGCATGACAGGGAACGGGGGTGAGCAGTTCTTC.

The rearrangement links TRBV28 to TRBJ2-3; 11 nucleotides line up with TRBD2. With V trimmed by 3 bases and J by 3 bases, 5 bases remained unmatched. Germline lookup yields CDR1 MDHEN and CDR2 SYDVKM. CDR3 length equals 16 residues. CDR3 amino acids: CASSFNLAGGTDTQYF. The DNA for the CDR3 is TGTGCCAGCAGTTTCAACCTAGCGGGAGGTACAGATACGCAGTATTTT. The whole variable domain, remainder taken from reference TRBV28 and TRBJ2-3, is DVKVTQSSRYLVKRTGEKVFLECVQDMDHENMFWYRQDPGLGLRLIYFSYDVKMKEKGDIPEGYSVSREKKERFSLILESASTNQTSMYLCASSFNLAGGTDTQYFGPGTRLTVL.